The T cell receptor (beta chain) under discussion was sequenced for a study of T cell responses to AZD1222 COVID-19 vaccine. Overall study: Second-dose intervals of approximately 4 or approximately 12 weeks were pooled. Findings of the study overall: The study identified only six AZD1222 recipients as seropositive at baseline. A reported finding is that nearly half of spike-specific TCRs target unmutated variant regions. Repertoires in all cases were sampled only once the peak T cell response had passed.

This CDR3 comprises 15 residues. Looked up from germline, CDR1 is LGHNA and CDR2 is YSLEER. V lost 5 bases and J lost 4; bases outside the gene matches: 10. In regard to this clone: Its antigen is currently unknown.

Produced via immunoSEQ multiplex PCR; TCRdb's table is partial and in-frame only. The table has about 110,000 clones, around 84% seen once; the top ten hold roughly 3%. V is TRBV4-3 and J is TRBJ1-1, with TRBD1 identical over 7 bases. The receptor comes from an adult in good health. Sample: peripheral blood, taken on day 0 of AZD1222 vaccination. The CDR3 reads CASSSRGGAGTEAFF. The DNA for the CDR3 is TGCGCCAGCAGCTCCCGAGGGGGCGCGGGCACTGAAGCTTTCTTT.